This T cell receptor (beta chain) was sequenced in a study of vaccination and CD4 T cells after COVID-19. A word on this clonotype: Its specificity is unknown.

Treatment: 10-day PBMC culture with coronavirus spike peptide pools or control peptides (ViraFEST assay). Per the germline V gene, CDR1 is KGHDR and CDR2 is SFDVKD. The CDR3 covers 13 residues. The V and J ends lost 7 bases and 7 bases respectively, with 14 bases between them. The assay that was used to sequence DNA from cultured CD4+ T cells was the Oncomine TCR Beta short-read assay. The template was genomic DNA from cultured CD4+ T cells. TCRdb reprocessed the PCR reads with MiXCR, giving one entry per CDR3 protein. Of about 21,000 distinct CDR3 sequences listed, under 30% are singletons. The sample consisted of cultured CD4+ T cells from blood. The chain has TRBV24-1 and TRBJ2-3; D may correspond to TRBD1 or TRBD2 (5 bases each). The origin of this receptor is a human donor with COVID-19. The CDR3 coding sequence is TGTGCCACCAGGGGGGAAGGGGCGAATACGCAGTATTTT. Residues: CATRGEGANTQYF.